This TCR beta chain was observed in a study of blood T cells in healthy people across ages. Study as a whole: T cells yielded about one barcoded beta molecule per two cells through template switching.

Study results and caveats: Per million T cells, TCR beta diversity dropped about linearly as age rose. Higher naive T cell percentage went strongly together with higher TCR beta diversity. Long-lived donors exceeded aged donors in naive CD4+ cells and diversity.

Using a J-beta primer mix together with a sample-barcoded 5' primer, a second PCR was run for roughly 7 to 11 cycles. One entry per CDR3 protein results from TCRdb running MiXCR on the 5' RACE reads. The table lists 630,000 or so distinct CDR3 sequences, under 30% of them singletons. In this sample, this clonotype turned up many times. Its antigen is unknown. Sequencing used blood. The clonotype was recovered from a woman of 80 years or more in good health.

The CDR3 region is CASSLSSQNTEAFF. DNA for the CDR3: TGCGCCAGCAGCTTGAGTTCCCAGAACACTGAAGCTTTCTTT. This chain uses TRBV5-1 with TRBJ1-1; D is unresolved. Germline V gene sequence: CDR1 SGHRS, CDR2 YFSETQ. The CDR3 spans 14 residues. V gave up 1 base and J gave up 1 base, with 8 bases separating them.